The rows below give T cell receptor beta chains drawn from one sample of a study of blood T cell repertoires in COVID-19. Produced via immunoSEQ multiplex PCR; TCRdb's table is partial and in-frame only. Of over 120,000 clones in the sample, about 89% were seen once. The sequencing sample was made of PBMCs or T cells enriched from blood (not recorded which). All receptors derive from a man between 60 and 75 years old who had recovered from COVID-19. The CDR3 runs from the conserved cysteine through the conserved F or W. A D gene is named only where the DNA matches it firmly. Clone size, where shown, is once, few, many, or a class for clones that have expanded.

d_call clone_size cdr3_length j_call v_call cdr3_nt cdr3_aa
TRBD1 few 16 TRBJ2-1 TRBV5-1 TGCGCCAGCAGCTCCCTGGGGACAGGCGCGTACAATGAGCAGTTCTTC CASSSLGTGAYNEQFF
TRBD1 NA 15 TRBJ1-5 TRBV10-3 TGTGCCATCAGTGGGACAGGGGGAAGCAATCAGCCCCAGCATTTT CAISGTGGSNQPQHF
TRBD2 once 15 TRBJ2-1 TRBV19 TGTGCCAGTAGTATACTAGCGGGGTTTTACAATGAGCAGTTCTTC CASSILAGFYNEQFF
NA NA 18 TRBJ1-3 TRBV7-2 TGTGCCAGCAGCTTAGAATTTGGGCAGGGCATCTCTGGAAACACCATATATTTT CASSLEFGQGISGNTIYF
TRBD2 NA 15 TRBJ2-7 TRBV4-1 TGCGCCAGCAGCCCCTCACTAGCGGAGCCGGGAGAGCAGTACTTC CASSPSLAEPGEQYF
NA once 17 TRBJ2-1 TRBV5-4 TGTGCCAGCAGCCCGTGGACTGGCCAGCTACTGTCGAATGAGCAGTTCTTC CASSPWTGQLLSNEQFF
NA few 15 TRBJ2-1 TRBV5-6 TGTGCCAGCAGGTGGGGGGCTAGCGGACCCCATGAGCAGTTCTTC CASRWGASGPHEQFF
TRBD1 NA 14 TRBJ2-2 TRBV19 TGTGCCAGTACCGGGACAGGGGACACCGGGGAGCTGTTTTTT CASTGTGDTGELFF
TRBD2 NA 14 TRBJ2-7 TRBV7-2 TGTGCCAGCAGCAGCCAGACTAGCGTTTACGAGCAGTACTTC CASSSQTSVYEQYF
TRBD2 NA 15 TRBJ2-5 TRBV6-5 TGTGCCAGCAGCCGCGAAACTAGCGGGAGGGAGACCCAGTACTTC CASSRETSGRETQYF
NA NA 13 TRBJ1-3 TRBV19 TGTGCCAGTAGACACCTCTCTGGAAACACCATATATTTT CASRHLSGNTIYF
NA NA 14 TRBJ1-5 TRBV6-2/TRBV6-3 TGTGCCAGCAGCACCCCTGGCAGAAATCAGCCCCAGCATTTT CASSTPGRNQPQHF
NA NA 13 TRBJ1-6 TRBV7-8 TGTGCCAGCAGCTCGAACAGGGCCGACAGCCTCCACTTT CASSSNRADSLHF
TRBD2 NA 14 TRBJ2-7 TRBV11-2 TGTGCCAGTCTAGCGGGAGGGCCGGGGTACGAGCAGTACTTC CASLAGGPGYEQYF
NA NA 13 TRBJ1-1 TRBV18 TGTGCCAGCTCACCGGACAGAACCACTGAAGCTTTCTTT CASSPDRTTEAFF
NA NA 11 TRBJ1-2 TRBV25-1 TGTGCCAGCATAGGGGTGGAAGGCTACACCTTC CASIGVEGYTF
NA NA 13 TRBJ2-7 TRBV2 TGTGCCAGCAGTGAAGAGGGTGGCGGGGAGCAGTACTTC CASSEEGGGEQYF
NA NA 13 TRBJ1-5 TRBV7-6 TGTGCCAGCAGTTCGTCCCCGTTTCAGCCCCAGCATTTT CASSSSPFQPQHF
TRBD2 few 15 TRBJ2-1 TRBV3-1/TRBV3-2 TGTGCCAGCAGCCTCTCGCGGGGGGGTTACAATGAGCAGTTCTTC CASSLSRGGYNEQFF
TRBD2 NA 16 TRBJ2-1 TRBV9 TGTGCCAGCAGCGCTGTACCTAGCGGGAGGGCCTATGAGCAGTTCTTC CASSAVPSGRAYEQFF
TRBD2 NA 15 TRBJ2-3 TRBV7-3 TGTGCCAGCAGCCCCCAGGGGCTAGCGGGAGATACGCAGTATTTT CASSPQGLAGDTQYF
TRBD1 NA 15 TRBJ2-7 TRBV6-5 TGTGCCAGCAGCCACAGACAGGGGAGAACCTACGAGCAGTACTTC CASSHRQGRTYEQYF
TRBD2 NA 14 TRBJ2-7 TRBV11-2 TGTGCCAGCAGCTTAGGTAGCGGGAGGTACGAGCAGTACTTC CASSLGSGRYEQYF
TRBD1 NA 13 TRBJ1-2 TRBV19 TGTGCCAGTTCGGAAGGGACAGACTATGGCTACACCTTC CASSEGTDYGYTF
NA NA 12 TRBJ1-5 TRBV28 TGTGCCAGCGGGCCAGTTCATAAGCCCCAGCATTTT CASGPVHKPQHF
TRBD1 NA 13 TRBJ1-5 TRBV6-5 TGTGCCAGCCGAGGACAGGGCGATCAGCCCCAGCATTTT CASRGQGDQPQHF
NA NA 15 TRBJ1-2 TRBV19 TGTGCCAGTACCGAGTCTGGAGGGCGCGACTATGGCTACACCTTC CASTESGGRDYGYTF
NA NA 15 TRBJ1-5 TRBV7-9 TGTGCCAGCAGCTTAGGGGGGCTTATTATGCAGCCCCAGCATTTT CASSLGGLIMQPQHF
TRBD2 NA 15 TRBJ2-1 TRBV7-9 TGTGCCAGCAGCCTCCCCACAGCGGGGGGGCGGGAGCAGTTCTTC CASSLPTAGGREQFF
TRBD1 NA 15 TRBJ1-1 TRBV3-1/TRBV3-2 TGTGCCAGCAGCTGGAGGGGACAGGGGAAGACTGAAGCTTTCTTT CASSWRGQGKTEAFF
NA few 11 TRBJ1-1 TRBV2 TGTGCCAGCAGTGTTGAGGGATTGGCTTTCTTT CASSVEGLAFF
NA NA 15 TRBJ1-1 TRBV3-1/TRBV3-2 TGTGCCAGCAGCACAAGGACTTCTTTGTCCACTGAAGCTTTCTTT CASSTRTSLSTEAFF
TRBD2 NA 16 TRBJ2-1 TRBV5-4 TGTGCCAGCAGCTTGGGACTAGCGGGACCTTACAATGAGCAGTTCTTC CASSLGLAGPYNEQFF
NA once 14 TRBJ1-3 TRBV19 TGTGCCCGCATATTTGGGGCCTCTGGAAACACCATATATTTT CARIFGASGNTIYF
NA few 13 TRBJ2-7 TRBV27 TGTGCCAGCAGACAGATCCATCCCCCCGAGCAGTACTTC CASRQIHPPEQYF
TRBD1 NA 13 TRBJ1-1 TRBV18 TGTGCCAGCTCCCAAACAGGGGGCACTGAAGCTTTCTTT CASSQTGGTEAFF
TRBD1 NA 15 TRBJ2-7 TRBV6-6 TGTGCCAGCAGACCTGGGACAGGTAATGCCTACGAGCAGTACTTC CASRPGTGNAYEQYF
NA once 15 TRBJ1-5 TRBV9 TGTGCCAGCAGCGTAGCTGCAGGGTTTGGTCAGCCCCAGCATTTT CASSVAAGFGQPQHF